The entry that follows covers one TCR beta chain sequence. Its antigen is not identified. The CDR3 is 13 residues long. J was trimmed by 7 bases and V by 5 bases; bases with no gene match: 4. The germline V gene encodes CDR1 SGHVS and CDR2 FQNEAQ. PCR used 60 Vbeta primers and 13 Jbeta primers. Measured with immunoSEQ multiplex PCR; TCRdb has only the in-frame clones, and not every one. The sample consists of 100,000 to 150,000 clones, 70% to 85% of them appearing once. This sample is part of a study of cytomegalovirus exposure and HLA in healthy donors. Study outcomes and limitations: Later on, an analysis found that several of the most significant clusters appeared to be linked to common viral pathogens, which included parvovirus B19. Sequencing depth across donors, presence/absence analyses assumed, was roughly uniform. Evidence from a later analysis indicated that most CMV-associated TCR beta chains looked HLA-restricted. Among the CMV-associated chains, a few were confirmed in vitro as specific for CMV antigens.

This clonotype was obtained from a man between 40 and 49 years old in good health and CMV-seropositive. The chain links TRBV7-8 to TRBJ1-2; TRBD1 agrees at 10 bases. Sequencing was carried out using PBMCs. CDR3: CASSAGTGVGYTF. CDR3 nucleotides: TGTGCCAGCAGCGCCGGGACAGGGGTTGGCTACACCTTC.